These 9 T cell receptor beta chains share one sample of origin, sequenced in a study of PD-L1 blockade in urothelial cancer. Clones were sequenced by immunoSEQ multiplex PCR, and TCRdb holds only the in-frame ones, with some missing. The sample has roughly 100,000 clones; roughly 88% are singletons. The sequencing here drew on PBMCs, taken around atezolizumab (anti-PD-L1) treatment. Every receptor here comes from a man in his fifties with urothelial cancer.

The chain carries TRBV7-9 and TRBJ1-4; possible D gene TRBD1, 5 bases. Germline lookup yields CDR1 SEHNR and CDR2 FQNEAQ (reference sequence). Trimming pared 5 bases from V and 5 bases from J, leaving 18 bases between. This CDR3 comprises 16 residues. The CDR3 is CASSQRGGVVNEKLFF. CDR3 in DNA: TGTGCCAGCAGCCAAAGGGGCGGAGTAGTGAATGAAAAACTGTTTTTT.

This clone showed up many times. This chain connects TRBV28 to TRBJ1-2, with a weak D call TRBD1 (5 bases). The CDR3 totals 16 residues. V was clipped by 5 bases and J by 4 bases, with 20 bases between them. CDR1 is MDHEN, CDR2 SYDVKM, per germline. CDR3 protein: CASSPQGGSWGYGYTF. The CDR3 nucleotides read TGTGCCAGCAGTCCCCAGGGAGGTAGTTGGGGCTATGGCTACACCTTC.

The chain combines TRBV5-1 with TRBJ1-5; no reliable D call. CDR1 and CDR2 (germline): SGHRS, YFSETQ. The ends were cut back, 9 bases at V and 9 bases at J, with 10 bases in the middle. The CDR3 contains 10 residues. This chain's CDR3 is CAKTFGPQHF. The DNA for the CDR3 is TGCGCCAAAACCTTCGGGCCCCAGCATTTT.

The chain has TRBV19 and TRBJ1-2; 9 nucleotides agree with TRBD1. J gave up 5 bases and V 4 bases, and 2 bases lay outside the gene matches. The CDR3 contains 13 residues. From germline, CDR1 is LNHDA and CDR2 SQIVND (reference sequence). The CDR3 region has the DNA TGTGCCAGTAGTACACAGGGGGCGTATGGCTACACCTTC. This gives the protein CASSTQGAYGYTF.

V usage is TRBV11-3 and J usage is TRBJ1-5, with 11 bases identical to TRBD1. The V and J ends lost 1 base and 5 bases, in that order; junction bases with no gene match: 10. This CDR3 has 18 residues. CDR1 is SGHNT, CDR2 YENEEA, per germline. The chain's CDR3 is CASSLAGTGGTNDQPQHF. The CDR3 DNA sequence: TGTGCCAGCAGCTTAGCTGGGACAGGGGGGACGAATGATCAGCCCCAGCATTTT.

This chain uses TRBV5-1 with TRBJ2-5; perhaps TRBD1 as D (6 bases). V was trimmed by 4 bases and J by 3 bases, leaving 13 bases between them. The V gene's germline CDR1 is SGHRS and CDR2 YFSETQ. This CDR3 comprises 14 residues. This CDR3 reads CASSPGQKEETQYF. CDR3 nucleotides: TGCGCCAGCAGCCCTGGACAGAAAGAAGAGACCCAGTACTTC. The entire variable domain, with the rest obtained from reference TRBV5-1 and TRBJ2-5, is as follows: KAGVTQTPRYLIKTRGQQVTLSCSPISGHRSVSWYQQTPGQGLQFLFEYFSETQRNKGNFPGRFSGRQFSNSRSEMNVSTLELGDSALYLCASSPGQKEETQYFGPGTRLLVL.

The chain's CDR3 is CASKPARGNNEKLFF. CDR3 coding DNA: TGTGCCAGCAAGCCCGCCAGGGGGAATAATGAAAAACTGTTTTTT. V is TRBV28 and J is TRBJ1-4; 7 bases fit TRBD1. With V trimmed by 7 bases and J by 4 bases, 9 bases remained unmatched. CDR1 and CDR2 from the germline V gene are MDHEN and SYDVKM. The CDR3 runs to 15 residues.

The CDR3 coding sequence is TGTGCCACCAGCAGAGGTGGGGCGGGAGCGTGGGATGAGCAGTTCTTC. Its translation is CATSRGGAGAWDEQFF. The V call is TRBV15, the J call TRBJ2-1; TRBD2 aligns across 7 bases. This CDR3 is 16 amino acids long. Germline CDR1 is LNHNV and CDR2 is YYDKDF (reference sequence). Unmatched junction bases numbered 11, after V lost 1 base and J lost 8 bases.

This rearrangement joins TRBV2 to TRBJ1-5; D is unclear. CDR3 length: 13 amino acids. CDR1 is SNHLY and CDR2 is FYNNEI in the germline V gene. Trimming pared 7 bases from V and 0 bases from J, leaving 7 bases between. Here the CDR3 reads CASTTDSNQPQHF. The CDR3 DNA reads TGTGCCAGCACAACTGATAGCAATCAGCCCCAGCATTTT.